Presented here are 24 T cell receptor beta chains from one specimen sequenced in a study of CD4 and CD8 cells across lung adenocarcinoma regions. TCRdb redid the calling of the PCR reads with MiXCR, one entry per CDR3 protein. The repertoire holds about 25,000 distinct CDR3 sequences, about 50% seen once, with approximately 46% in the top ten. The source material was CD8+ T cells from the center of a lung tumor. All receptors derive from a male donor with lung adenocarcinoma. The CD4 and CD8 labels of this study may be unreliable.

About this clonotype: A read error may produce the germline difference seen at one junction end. The chain uses TRBV6-5 and TRBJ2-5, with D tentatively TRBD1 (5 bases). From germline, CDR1 is MNHEY and CDR2 SVGAGI. CDR3 size: 13 residues. CDR3 bases: TGTGCCAGCAGTTACTCAGGGGCAAAGACCCAGTATTTC. Its translation: CASSYSGAKTQYF.

A single count supports this clonotype. The chain has TRBV27 and TRBJ2-5; 8 bases align to TRBD2. The assigned J gene may be wrong: the sequence end matches TRBJ2-7 better. This CDR3 contains 15 residues. Per the germline V gene, CDR1 is MNHEY and CDR2 is SMNVEV (reference sequence). The CDR3 is CASSSRLALTYEQYF. CDR3 DNA sequence: TGTGCCAGCAGTTCCCGACTAGCGCTAACCTACGAGCAGTACTTC.

This clonotype is labeled medium-sized (0.01 to 0.1%). The chain carries TRBV27 and TRBJ2-4; weak D call: TRBD2 (6 bases). CDR1 is MNHEY, CDR2 SMNVEV, per germline (reference sequence). V was cut by 6 bases and J by 7 bases, with 16 bases left in between. The CDR3 is made up of 14 amino acids. The CDR3 nucleotides read TGTGCCAGCAGGGGACTTCAGAGTACCAACATTCAGTACTTC. Residues: CASRGLQSTNIQYF.

There are many counts of this clonotype. This chain joins TRBV10-2 and TRBJ1-1; possible D gene TRBD1, 6 bases. Germline V CDR1 and CDR2: WSHSY, SAAADI. Trimming took 4 bases from V and 5 from J, leaving 14 bases between them. The CDR3 extends over 14 amino acids. The CDR3 sequence is CASSAKGGQTEAFF. DNA of the CDR3: TGCGCCAGCAGTGCGAAGGGGGGGCAGACTGAAGCTTTCTTT.

Remarks on this clonotype: A much larger clone sits a single nucleotide away, making a read error possible. The chain carries TRBV6-1 and TRBJ2-1, with no clear D. Matching the DNA end better, TRBJ2-7 makes the J call doubtful. In germline, CDR1 is MNHNS, CDR2 SASEGT. CDR3 size: 12 residues. CDR3 amino acids: CASSLDHHEQYF. The CDR3 DNA reads as TGTGCCAGCAGTCTAGACCACCATGAGCAGTACTTC.

The chain carries TRBV7-6 and TRBJ2-5; 9 bases are a match to TRBD1. The CDR3 extends over 14 amino acids. Germline V gene lookup returns CDR1 SGHVS and CDR2 FNYEAQ. V gave up 1 base and J gave up 5 bases; unmatched junction bases: 2. CDR3 loop: CASSLVGTGETQYF. As DNA, the CDR3 is TGTGCCAGCAGCTTAGTTGGGACAGGGGAGACCCAGTACTTC. Together with reference TRBV7-6 and TRBJ2-5, the CDR3 gives the full variable domain: GAGVSQSPRYKVTKRGQDVALRCDPISGHVSLYWYRQALGQGPEFLTYFNYEAQQDKSGLPNDRFSAERPEGSISTLTIQRTEQRDSAMYRCASSLVGTGETQYFGPGTRLLVL.

This clonotype has only a few counts. The chain uses TRBV6-1 and TRBJ2-1; 13 nucleotides line up with TRBD2. V was clipped by 4 bases and J by 8 bases; unmatched bases: 14. Per germline, CDR1 MNHNS and CDR2 SASEGT. The CDR3 is 18 residues long. For the CDR3, the DNA is TGTGCCAGCAGTGTAGCCTGGACTAGCGGGAGCATGGGCGATGAGCAGTTCTTC. Translating it yields CASSVAWTSGSMGDEQFF.

For the CDR3, the DNA is TGCGCCAGCAGCCAAATAGCGGGAGATAAATCCTACGAGCAGTTCTTC. Amino acid sequence: CASSQIAGDKSYEQFF. The genes are TRBV4-1 and TRBJ2-1; 9 bases are a match to TRBD2. The V gene end was trimmed by 2 bases and the J gene end by 10 bases; junction bases not matched to a gene: 12. This CDR3 comprises 16 residues. Germline loops: CDR1 MGHRA, CDR2 YSYEKL.

This clonotype is judged medium-sized. The chain joins TRBV10-3 to TRBJ2-3; 8 bases are a match to TRBD2. Trimming took 6 bases from V and 0 from J; bases not matched to a gene: 14. Germline values: CDR1 ENHRY, CDR2 SYGVKD. This CDR3 region has 18 residues. As DNA, the CDR3 is TGTGCCATCAGGAGCATAGCGGGACCACAAGGGAGCACAGATACGCAGTATTTT. It yields the protein CAIRSIAGPQGSTDTQYF.

Concerning this clonotype itself: One end of the junction fails to match germline, which may point to a read error. The gene calls are TRBV10-1 and TRBJ2-3, with 8 bases fitting TRBD1. The better agreement between TRBJ2-7 and the DNA end casts doubt on the J call. This CDR3 region has 14 residues. Germline V gene sequence: CDR1 WNHNN, CDR2 SYGVQD (reference sequence). The CDR3 loop is CGSRGRCAKDTQYF. The CDR3 region has the DNA TGCGGCAGCAGGGGGCGGTGTGCCAAAGACACGCAGTACTTC.

About this clonotype itself: This may arise from a read error, as a much more abundant clone is one base away. The V call is TRBV20-1, the J call TRBJ2-5; possible D gene TRBD1, 5 bases. Germline values: CDR1 DFQATT, CDR2 SNEGSKA (reference sequence). Trimming cost V 6 bases and J 11 bases, with 22 bases left between them. CDR3 length equals 13 residues. The CDR3 coding sequence is TGCAGTGCCCAATCGTCGCAGGGCGGTGAGCAGTACTTC. It codes for CSAQSSQGGEQYF.

This clonotype was observed many times. The chain uses TRBV4-1 and TRBJ1-3; D may be TRBD1 (5 bases). V lost 1 base and J lost 2, with 9 bases in between. There are 15 residues in the CDR3. The germline gives CDR1 MGHRA, CDR2 YSYEKL. The CDR3 DNA sequence: TGCGCCAGCAGCCAAGGACAGCTAACTGGAAACACCATATATTTT. This gives the protein CASSQGQLTGNTIYF.

This clonotype was seen only a few times. This sequence may be a read error, since a much larger clone differs from it by one base. CDR3 in DNA: TGTGTCAGCAGTGACAGTTGGGTCACCGGGGAGCTGTTTTTT. Its translation: CVSSDSWVTGELFF. The V call is TRBV6-1, the J call TRBJ2-2; a possible D gene is TRBD1 (5 bases). Germline lookup yields CDR1 MNHNS and CDR2 SASEGT. This CDR3 comprises 14 residues.

The J gene is TRBJ1-2, the V gene TRBV7-2, with D possibly being TRBD1 (6 bases). Germline V gene sequence: CDR1 SGHTA, CDR2 FQGNSA. CDR3 length: 14 amino acids. Trimming left V 5 bases short and J 3 bases short, with 13 bases between. The CDR3 region is CASSQDRTDYGYTF. The CDR3 nucleotides read TGTGCCAGCAGCCAAGATCGGACAGACTATGGCTACACCTTC.

Note on this clonotype: The junction shows a germline mismatch at one end, possibly a read error. The V call is TRBV10-2, the J call TRBJ2-4, with D tentatively TRBD2 (6 bases). This CDR3 has 17 amino acids. Germline values: CDR1 WSHSY, CDR2 SAAADI. CDR3 residues: CASSAPSGLAATDIQYF. Here the CDR3 DNA reads TGCGCCAGCAGTGCCCCTTCGGGACTGGCTGCAACAGACATTCAGTACTTT.

By sample fraction, this clonotype is medium-sized (0.01 to 0.1%). The DNA for the CDR3 is TGTGCCAGCAGTTCGCCACAGGGTCAGCTAGCGGGATACAATGAGCAGTTCTTC. Translated, it gives CASSSPQGQLAGYNEQFF. The chain links TRBV27 to TRBJ2-1, with TRBD2 matching 9 bases. Germline V lookup: CDR1 MNHEY, CDR2 SMNVEV (reference sequence). J lost 4 bases, V lost 4 bases, and 14 bases had no gene match. The CDR3 runs to 18 residues.

CDR3 amino acids: CAWSVGLNSPLHF. CDR3 nucleotides: TGTGCCTGGAGTGTAGGACTTAATTCACCCCTCCACTTT. V usage is TRBV30 and J usage is TRBJ1-6, with no clear D. The germline V gene encodes CDR1 GTSNPN and CDR2 SVGIG (reference sequence). The CDR3 has 13 residues. V was pared by 0 bases and J by 6 bases, with 6 bases between.

Points on this clonotype: The junction and the germline gene differ at one end; a read error may be behind it. The V gene is TRBV10-1, the J gene TRBJ2-4; 8 bases are a match to TRBD2. Germline CDR1 WNHNN, CDR2 SYGVQD (reference sequence). The CDR3 runs 18 residues. The DNA of the CDR3 is TGCGCCAGCAGTGAGTCCGGGGGGGGGTGCCGTCCCAAAGACATCCAGTACTTC. Its protein is CASSESGGGCRPKDIQYF.

A note on this clonotype: A junction boundary mismatches the germline segment, possibly from a read error. Written as DNA, the CDR3 is TGTGCCAGCAGCGGCCGGCCGGTTAGGACAGAGACGCAGTATTTT. Amino acid sequence: CASSGRPVRTETQYF. The chain is built from TRBV6-1 and TRBJ2-2; possibly TRBD1 for D (6 bases). TRBJ2-3 matches the DNA end more closely, so the J call is doubtful. The germline CDR1 and CDR2 sequences are MNHNS and SASEGT. The CDR3 covers 15 residues.

This clonotype is medium-sized by share. The chain uses TRBV6-5 and TRBJ1-2; the match to TRBD1 covers 9 bases. The CDR3 sequence is 18 residues long. Germline CDR1 reads MNHEY; CDR2 reads SVGAGI. Trimming took 5 bases from V and 8 from J; bases not matched to a gene: 21. CDR3 protein: CASSRNRDRAVPLGGYTF. The CDR3 DNA reads TGTGCCAGCAGTAGGAACAGGGACAGGGCCGTTCCCTTGGGAGGCTACACCTTC.

The V and J genes are TRBV6-1 and TRBJ2-4; 9 nucleotides line up with TRBD2. The J call is doubtful: the DNA matches TRBJ2-1 better. The germline V gene encodes CDR1 MNHNS and CDR2 SASEGT. The CDR3 covers 16 residues. CDR3 nucleotide sequence: TGTGCCAGCAGCGAAACGTGGACTAGCGCCAAAAACGAGCAGTTCTTC. Its translation: CASSETWTSAKNEQFF.

This clonotype came up many times. The rearrangement uses TRBV7-2 and TRBJ2-5; D unresolved. This CDR3 is built from 13 residues. The V end was cut by 0 bases, the J end by 5 bases, with 7 bases between. Germline V gene sequence: CDR1 SGHTA, CDR2 FQGNSA. Here the CDR3 DNA reads TGTGCCAGCAGCTTAGCCCAAGGCGAGACCCAGTACTTC. It is translated as CASSLAQGETQYF.

On this clonotype itself: The junction departs from the called germline gene at one end, perhaps through a read error. The chain combines TRBV10-1 with TRBJ2-1; TRBD1 is a possible D gene (6 bases). TRBJ2-4 matches the DNA end more closely, so the J call is doubtful. The CDR3 is made up of 17 amino acids. Germline V gene sequence: CDR1 WNHNN, CDR2 SYGVQD (reference sequence). The CDR3 bases are TGCGCCAGCACAACGGACAGCCTAAGCCGAGACAAAAACACTCAGTACTTC. This sequence encodes CASTTDSLSRDKNTQYF.

This clonotype was seen at least ten times. The rearrangement links TRBV9 to TRBJ2-2; 12 nucleotides line up with TRBD2. Germline-derived CDR1 and CDR2 are SGDLS and YYNGEE. Trimming at V came to 1 base and at J to 4 bases, leaving 11 bases not matched to a gene. This CDR3 is built from 19 residues. In DNA, the CDR3 is TGTGCCAGCAGCGTATCCACCTCCCGACTAGCGGGAGTCACCGGGGAGCTGTTTTTT. It specifies CASSVSTSRLAGVTGELFF.